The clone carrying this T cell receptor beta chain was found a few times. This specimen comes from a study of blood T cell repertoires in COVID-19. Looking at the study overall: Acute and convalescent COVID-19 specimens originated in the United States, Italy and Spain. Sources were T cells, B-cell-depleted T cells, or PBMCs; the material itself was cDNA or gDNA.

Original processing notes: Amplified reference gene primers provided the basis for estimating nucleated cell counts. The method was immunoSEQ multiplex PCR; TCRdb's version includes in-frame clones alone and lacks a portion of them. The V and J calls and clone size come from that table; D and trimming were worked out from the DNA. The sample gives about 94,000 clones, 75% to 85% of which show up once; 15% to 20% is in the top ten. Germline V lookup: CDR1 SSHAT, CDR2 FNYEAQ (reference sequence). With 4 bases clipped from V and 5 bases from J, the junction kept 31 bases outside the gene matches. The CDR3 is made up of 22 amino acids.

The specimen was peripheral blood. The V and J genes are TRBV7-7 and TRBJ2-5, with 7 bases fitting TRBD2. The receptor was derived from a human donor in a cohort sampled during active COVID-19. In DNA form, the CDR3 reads TGTGCCAGCAGCTCGAGGGTAGGGCGGGGCCGGCGGCTAGCGGAGGTCTGGGAGACCCAGTACTTC. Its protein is CASSSRVGRGRRLAEVWETQYF.